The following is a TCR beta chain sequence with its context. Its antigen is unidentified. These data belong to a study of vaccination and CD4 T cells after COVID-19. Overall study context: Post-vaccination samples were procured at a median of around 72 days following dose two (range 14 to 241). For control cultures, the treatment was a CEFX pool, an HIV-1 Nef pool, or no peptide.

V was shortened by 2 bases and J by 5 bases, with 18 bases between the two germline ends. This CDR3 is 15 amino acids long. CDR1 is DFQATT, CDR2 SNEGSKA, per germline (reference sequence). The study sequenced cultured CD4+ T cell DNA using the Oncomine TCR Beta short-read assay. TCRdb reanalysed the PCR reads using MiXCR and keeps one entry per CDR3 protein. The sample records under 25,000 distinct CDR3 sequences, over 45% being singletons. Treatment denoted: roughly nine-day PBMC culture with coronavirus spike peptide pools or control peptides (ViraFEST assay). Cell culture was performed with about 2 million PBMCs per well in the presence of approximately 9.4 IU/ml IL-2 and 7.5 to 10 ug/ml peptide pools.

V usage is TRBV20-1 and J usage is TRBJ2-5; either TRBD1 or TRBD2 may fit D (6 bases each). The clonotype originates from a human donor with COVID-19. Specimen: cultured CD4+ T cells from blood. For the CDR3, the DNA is TGCAGTGCTAGATCCGGGACACGGAGGGGGGAGACCCAGTACTTC. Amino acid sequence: CSARSGTRRGETQYF.